The T cell receptor (beta chain) described here comes from a study of blood T cells in healthy people across ages. It was with a sample-barcoded 5' primer and a J-beta primer mix that a second PCR of about 6 to 11 cycles was run. Each CDR3 protein gets one entry after TCRdb re-called the 5' RACE reads with MiXCR. The table records more than 800,000 distinct CDR3 sequences, under 35% of them present only once. Sequencing input: blood. The receptor was derived from an elderly woman in good health.

The CDR3 sequence: CSARDRTGGEAFF. DNA for the CDR3: TGCAGTGCTAGAGATCGAACCGGAGGTGAAGCTTTCTTT. This chain connects TRBV20-1 to TRBJ1-1; D not certain. The CDR3 covers 13 residues. Trimming took 0 bases from V and 7 from J, leaving 12 bases between them. Looked up from germline, CDR1 is DFQATT and CDR2 is SNEGSKA (reference sequence).